This T cell receptor beta chain is from a study of post-analysis software for immune sequencing data. Overall study: Courses of disease covered relapsing-remitting, secondary progressive and progressive-relapsing multiple sclerosis.

From germline, CDR1 is SGHTA and CDR2 FQGNSA. This CDR3 comprises 16 residues. Trimming took off 1 base at V and 5 bases at J, with 17 bases between the two ends. Findings and caveats of the study: About 5 TRBV segments, including TRBV5-6, TRBV5-1 and TRBV20-1, were more frequent in patients than controls. Those samples that were prepared in the same batch co-clustered strongly by F measure. Controls had significantly higher normalized Chao1 diversity than multiple sclerosis patients.

cDNA libraries of TCR beta carried unique molecular identifiers. TCRdb re-analysed the PCR reads in MiXCR, keeping a single row per CDR3 protein. The sample includes a few hundred thousand distinct CDR3 sequences, roughly 45% of them seen just once. Concerning this clonotype itself: Its cognate antigen is unknown.

This receptor was identified in a girl aged 10 to 17 with multiple sclerosis. This chain joins TRBV7-2 and TRBJ2-5; D is ambiguous. The sequenced material came from blood. CDR3 in amino acids: CASSLGPGVVGETQYF. DNA for the CDR3: TGTGCCAGCAGCTTAGGACCAGGAGTGGTGGGGGAGACCCAGTACTTC.